This TCR beta chain derives from a study of T-cell memory formation after mild COVID-19. About the study: The two donors had largely donor-specific TCR clusters. The study, taken as a whole, reports: There was a balanced CD4/CD8 profile in clones contracting day 15 to 85, and later expanders leaned CD4+. Largely, contracting CD4+ clones fell within CM and EM, and contracting CD8+ clones within EMRA.

This clonotype was found a few times. Its specificity is unknown. The CDR3 runs to 15 residues. CDR1 and CDR2 (germline): SGDLS, YYNGEE. The V gene end was trimmed by 4 bases and the J gene end by 3 bases; junction bases not matched to a gene: 5. TCRdb re-called the 5' RACE reads through MiXCR, storing one row per CDR3 protein. The sample lists roughly 310,000 distinct CDR3 sequences, about a sixth occurring once. Material: PBMCs or a T cell subset sorted from them (not recorded which). This sequence was found in a man aged 18 to 29 who had mild COVID-19 (a few samples of this study predate the infection). Cell type and time point are not known. The chain recombines TRBV9 with TRBJ2-1; 9 bases line up with TRBD2. In DNA form, the CDR3 reads TGTGCCAGCAGCCCGGGACTAGCAAACTACAATGAGCAGTTCTTC. Encoded protein: CASSPGLANYNEQFF. The full variable domain, its missing parts supplied by reference TRBV9 and TRBJ2-1, is DSGVTQTPKHLITATGQRVTLRCSPRSGDLSVYWYQQSLDQGLQFLIQYYNGEERAKGNILERFSAQQFPDLHSELNLSSLELGDSALYFCASSPGLANYNEQFFGPGTRLTVL.